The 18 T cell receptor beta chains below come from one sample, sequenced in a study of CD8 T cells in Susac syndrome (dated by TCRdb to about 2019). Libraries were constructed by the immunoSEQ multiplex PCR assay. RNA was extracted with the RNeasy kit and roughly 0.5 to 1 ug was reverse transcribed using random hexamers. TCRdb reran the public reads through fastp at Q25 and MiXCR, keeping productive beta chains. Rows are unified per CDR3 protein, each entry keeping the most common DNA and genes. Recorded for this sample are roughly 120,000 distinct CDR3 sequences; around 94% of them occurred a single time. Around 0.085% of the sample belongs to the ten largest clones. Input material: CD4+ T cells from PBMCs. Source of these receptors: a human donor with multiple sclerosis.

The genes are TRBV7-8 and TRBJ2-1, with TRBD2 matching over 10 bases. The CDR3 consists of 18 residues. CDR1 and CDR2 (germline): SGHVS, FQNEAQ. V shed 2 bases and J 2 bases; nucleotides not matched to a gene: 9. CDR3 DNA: TGTGCCAGCAGCTTACCATACTCACTAGCGGGGACCTACAATGAGCAGTTCTTC. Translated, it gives CASSLPYSLAGTYNEQFF.

The CDR3 protein is CASSDGTGDYEQYF. The DNA for the CDR3 is TGTGCCAGCTCAGACGGGACAGGCGACTACGAGCAGTACTTC. The chain is built from TRBV18 and TRBJ2-7, with TRBD1 identical over 8 bases. The CDR3 has 14 residues. Germline CDR1 reads KGHSH; CDR2 reads LQKENI. V trimming: 5 bases; J trimming: 3 bases; junction bases outside the gene matches: 6.

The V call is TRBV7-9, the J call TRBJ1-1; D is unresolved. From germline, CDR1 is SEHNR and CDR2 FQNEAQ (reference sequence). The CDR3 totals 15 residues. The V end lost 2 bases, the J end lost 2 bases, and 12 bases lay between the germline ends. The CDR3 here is CASSLFPPDNTEAFF. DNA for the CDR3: TGTGCCAGCAGCTTATTCCCACCAGATAACACTGAAGCTTTCTTT.

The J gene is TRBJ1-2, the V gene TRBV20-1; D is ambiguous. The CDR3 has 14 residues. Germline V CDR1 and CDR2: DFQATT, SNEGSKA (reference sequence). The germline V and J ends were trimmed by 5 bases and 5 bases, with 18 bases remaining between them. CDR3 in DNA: TGCAGTGCTGAGACGACCCCTGACCGTTATGGCTACACCTTC. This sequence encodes CSAETTPDRYGYTF.

As DNA, the CDR3 is TGCAGCGTTGAAGATCGGGCAGGGAACTCCTACGAGCAGTACTTC. Translated: CSVEDRAGNSYEQYF. The chain carries TRBV29-1 and TRBJ2-7; D perhaps matches TRBD1 (5 bases). Germline V CDR1 and CDR2: SQVTM, ANQGSEA. Between the trimmed V and J ends, which lost 0 bases and 0 bases, there was a span of 12 bases. This CDR3 spans 15 amino acids.

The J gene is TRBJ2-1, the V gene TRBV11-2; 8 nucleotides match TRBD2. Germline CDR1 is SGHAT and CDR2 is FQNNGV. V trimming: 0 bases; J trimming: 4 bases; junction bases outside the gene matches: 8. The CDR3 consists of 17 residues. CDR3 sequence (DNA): TGTGCCAGCAGCTTAGATTCGAGCGGGGGATCGTACAATGAGCAGTTCTTC. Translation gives CASSLDSSGGSYNEQFF.

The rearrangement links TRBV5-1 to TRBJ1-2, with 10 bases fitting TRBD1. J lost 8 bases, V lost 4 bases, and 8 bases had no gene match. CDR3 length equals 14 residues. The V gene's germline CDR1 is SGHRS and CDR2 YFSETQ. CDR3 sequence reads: CASSGGQGEAGYTF. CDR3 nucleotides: TGCGCCAGCAGCGGTGGACAGGGGGAGGCAGGCTACACCTTC.

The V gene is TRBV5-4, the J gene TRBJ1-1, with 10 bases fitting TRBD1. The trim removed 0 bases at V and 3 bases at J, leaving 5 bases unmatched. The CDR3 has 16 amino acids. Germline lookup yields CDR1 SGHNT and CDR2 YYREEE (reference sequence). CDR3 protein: CASSLARDRGYTEAFF. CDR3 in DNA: TGTGCCAGCAGCTTGGCGAGGGACAGGGGTTACACTGAAGCTTTCTTT.

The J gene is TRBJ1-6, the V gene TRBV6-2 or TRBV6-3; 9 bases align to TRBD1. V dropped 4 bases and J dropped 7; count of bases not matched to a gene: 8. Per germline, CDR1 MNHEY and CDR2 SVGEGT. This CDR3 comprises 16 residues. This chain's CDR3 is CASSLQQGASNSPLHF. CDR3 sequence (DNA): TGTGCCAGCAGTTTGCAACAGGGGGCTTCGAATTCACCCCTCCACTTT.

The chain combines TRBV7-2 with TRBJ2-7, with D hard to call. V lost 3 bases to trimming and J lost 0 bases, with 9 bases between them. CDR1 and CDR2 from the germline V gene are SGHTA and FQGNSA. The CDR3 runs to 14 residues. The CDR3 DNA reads TGTGCCAGCAGCTTCGGATCGAGCTCCTACGAGCAGTACTTC. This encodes CASSFGSSSYEQYF.

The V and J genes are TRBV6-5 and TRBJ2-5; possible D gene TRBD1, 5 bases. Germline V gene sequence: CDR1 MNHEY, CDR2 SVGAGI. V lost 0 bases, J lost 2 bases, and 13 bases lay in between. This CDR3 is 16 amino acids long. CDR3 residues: CASSYSFSTEQETQYF. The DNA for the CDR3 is TGTGCCAGCAGTTACTCCTTTTCGACAGAACAAGAGACCCAGTACTTC.

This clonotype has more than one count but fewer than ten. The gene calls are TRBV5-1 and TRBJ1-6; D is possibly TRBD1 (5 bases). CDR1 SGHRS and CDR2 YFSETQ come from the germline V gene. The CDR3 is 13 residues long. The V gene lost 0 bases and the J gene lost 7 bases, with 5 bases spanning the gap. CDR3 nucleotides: TGCGCCAGCAGCTTGGGACAGAATTCACCCCTCCACTTT. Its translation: CASSLGQNSPLHF.

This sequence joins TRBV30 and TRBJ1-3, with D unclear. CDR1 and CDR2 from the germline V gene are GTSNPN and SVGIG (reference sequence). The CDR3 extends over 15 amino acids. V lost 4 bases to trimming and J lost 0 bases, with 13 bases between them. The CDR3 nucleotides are TGTGCCTGGACCCAAAGGGCTCACTCTGGAAACACCATATATTTT. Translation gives CAWTQRAHSGNTIYF.

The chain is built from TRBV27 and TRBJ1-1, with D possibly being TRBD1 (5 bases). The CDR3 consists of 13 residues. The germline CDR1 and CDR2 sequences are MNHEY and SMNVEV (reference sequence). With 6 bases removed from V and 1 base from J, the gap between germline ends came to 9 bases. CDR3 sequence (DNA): TGTGCCAGCAGACGACAGTCGAACACTGAAGCTTTCTTT. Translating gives CASRRQSNTEAFF.

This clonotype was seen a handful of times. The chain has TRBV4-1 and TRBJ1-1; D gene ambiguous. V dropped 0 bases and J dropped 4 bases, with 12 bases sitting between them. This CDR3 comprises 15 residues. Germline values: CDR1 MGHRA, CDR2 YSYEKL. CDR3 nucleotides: TGCGCCAGCAGCCAAGAATGGACGCAAACCACTGAAGCTTTCTTT. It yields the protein CASSQEWTQTTEAFF.

CDR3 in DNA: TGCGCCAGCAGTTCCACCGGGACTAGGCTTCGCGAGCAGTACTTC. It specifies CASSSTGTRLREQYF. The V and J genes are TRBV5-1 and TRBJ2-7, with 8 bases matching TRBD2. J lost 6 bases, V lost 5 bases, and 13 bases had no gene match. This CDR3 is 15 amino acids long. The germline V gene encodes CDR1 SGHRS and CDR2 YFSETQ.

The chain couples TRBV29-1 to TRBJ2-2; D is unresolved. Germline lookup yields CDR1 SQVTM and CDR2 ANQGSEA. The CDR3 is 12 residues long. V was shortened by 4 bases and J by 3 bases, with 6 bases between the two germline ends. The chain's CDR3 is CSVVLHTGELFF. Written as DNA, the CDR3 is TGCAGCGTTGTATTACACACCGGGGAGCTGTTTTTT.

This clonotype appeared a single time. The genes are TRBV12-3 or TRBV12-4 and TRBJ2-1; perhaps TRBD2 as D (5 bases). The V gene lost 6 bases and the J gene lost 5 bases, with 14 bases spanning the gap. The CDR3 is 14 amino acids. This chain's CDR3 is CASSPVRVDNEQFF. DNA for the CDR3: TGTGCCAGCAGCCCGGTGAGGGTTGACAATGAGCAGTTCTTC.